These 32 T cell receptor beta chains came from one sample sequenced in a study of Graves' ophthalmopathy and Graves' hyperthyroidism. RNA transcripts served as template for amplifying TCR beta CDR3 sequences. Second-round multiplex PCR came after first-round RT-PCR with HTBI primers. TCRdb re-called the multiplex PCR reads with MiXCR, one entry per CDR3 protein. Altogether about 480,000 distinct CDR3 sequences are present, under 15% being singletons, with the ten largest covering about 10%. Input material: blood. All receptors derive from a woman in her thirties with Graves' ophthalmopathy.

This clonotype has ten or more counts. The chain combines TRBV30 with TRBJ2-2; possibly TRBD2 for D (5 bases). The CDR3 runs to 13 residues. Germline lookup yields CDR1 GTSNPN and CDR2 SVGIG (reference sequence). V gave up 4 bases and J gave up 5 bases, with 11 bases separating them. CDR3 in DNA: TGTGCCTGGACACGGGGATGGACCGGGGAGCTGTTTTTT. The encoded protein is CAWTRGWTGELFF.

This clonotype was seen a handful of times. Given the absence of the conserved phenylalanine or tryptophan at the CDR3 end, a read error is likely. The chain couples TRBV6-1 to TRBJ1-1; no reliable D call. Germline V CDR1 and CDR2: MNHNS, SASEGT. This CDR3 has 12 amino acids. Trimming cost V 4 bases and J 11 bases, with 14 bases left between them. This CDR3 reads CASSVIPTGAFS. Here the CDR3 DNA reads TGTGCCAGCAGTGTCATCCCCACGGGGGCTTTCTCT.

There are many counts of this clonotype. The germline gene is not matched at one end of the junction; a read error may be the cause. This chain joins TRBV12-3 or TRBV12-4 and TRBJ1-2, with 7 bases identical to TRBD1. The CDR3 has 14 residues. The CDR3: CASSLQGGPYDYTF. The CDR3 coding sequence is TGTGCCAGCAGTTTACAGGGGGGTCCGTATGACTACACCTTC.

V is TRBV6-1 and J is TRBJ1-1; D remains ambiguous. Trimming took off 7 bases at V and 6 bases at J, with 15 bases between the two ends. This CDR3 spans 13 amino acids. Germline-derived CDR1 and CDR2 are MNHNS and SASEGT. CDR3 DNA sequence: TGTGCCAGCACCCCTCACGGTCAATCTGAAGCTTTCTTT. Amino acid sequence: CASTPHGQSEAFF.

A word on this clonotype: Since the CDR3 does not end with the conserved phenylalanine or tryptophan, this likely comes from a read error. This chain connects TRBV6-2 or TRBV6-3 to TRBJ1-5; D is uncertain. Trimming took off 4 bases at V and 2 bases at J, with 6 bases between the two ends. CDR3 length: 13 residues. Germline V lookup: CDR1 MNHEY, CDR2 SVGEGT. Written as DNA, the CDR3 is TGTGCCAGCAGTTCAGGACGCAATCAGCCCCAGCATCTT. Residues: CASSSGRNQPQHL.

This clonotype showed up many times. The chain couples TRBV12-3 or TRBV12-4 to TRBJ2-5; D gene uncertain. This CDR3 is 13 amino acids long. Trimming left V 6 bases short and J 5 bases short, with 13 bases between. CDR3 nucleotides: TGTGCCAGCAGCTCGGACCCCGAGGAGACCCAGTACTTC. Translated, it gives CASSSDPEETQYF.

This clonotype has at least ten counts. V gene TRBV20-1 combines with J gene TRBJ1-2; no reliable D call. Trimming left V 6 bases short and J 0 bases short, with 11 bases between. This CDR3 spans 13 amino acids. CDR1 is DFQATT, CDR2 SNEGSKA, per germline (reference sequence). The CDR3 loop is CSAPPWANYGYTF. CDR3 bases: TGCAGTGCACCGCCCTGGGCTAACTATGGCTACACCTTC.

This clonotype was detected only a few times. The genes are TRBV11-1 and TRBJ2-2; D might be TRBD2 (5 bases). Trimming cost V 0 bases and J 5 bases, with 25 bases left between them. The CDR3 extends over 20 amino acids. The germline gives CDR1 SGHAT, CDR2 FQDESV (reference sequence). CDR3 residues: CASSLAPAPTTIDRTGELFF. The CDR3 DNA follows: TGTGCCAGCAGCTTAGCCCCCGCCCCGACTACGATTGACCGAACCGGGGAGCTGTTTTTT.

The rearrangement links TRBV6-4 to TRBJ1-6; D possibly corresponds to TRBD1 (6 bases). Trimming cost V 5 bases and J 3 bases, with 8 bases left between them. Germline V gene lookup returns CDR1 MRHNA and CDR2 SNTAGT. The CDR3 runs to 14 residues. CDR3 sequence (DNA): TGTGCCAGCAGTTGGGACAACTATAATTCACCCCTCCACTTT. Translated: CASSWDNYNSPLHF.

The sample holds many counts of this clonotype. This chain uses TRBV28 with TRBJ1-2; possible D gene TRBD1, 5 bases. The V and J ends lost 4 bases and 3 bases respectively, with 15 bases between them. The CDR3 is 15 amino acids. The germline CDR1 and CDR2 sequences are MDHEN and SYDVKM. The CDR3 is CASSSPGGVDYGYTF. The CDR3 DNA reads TGTGCCAGCAGTTCCCCCGGGGGGGTAGACTATGGCTACACCTTC.

The count of this clonotype is one. The chain employs TRBV12-3 or TRBV12-4 and TRBJ2-5; TRBD1 agrees at 7 bases. The V segment lost 4 bases and the J segment 2 bases; nucleotides outside the gene matches: 4. This CDR3 contains 14 residues. CDR3 loop: CASSWTGTQETQYF. Here the CDR3 DNA reads TGTGCCAGCAGTTGGACAGGTACTCAAGAGACCCAGTACTTC.

There are many counts of this clonotype. Sequence at one end of the junction differs from germline and may be a read error. The chain recombines TRBV2 with TRBJ2-5, with D hard to call. In germline, CDR1 is SNHLY, CDR2 FYNNEI. This CDR3 comprises 12 residues. In DNA form, the CDR3 reads TGCGCCAGCAGTGAAGGTGGAGAGACCCAGTACTTC. Translation: CASSEGGETQYF. The entire variable domain, with the rest obtained from reference TRBV2 and TRBJ2-5, is as follows: EPEVTQTPSHQVTQMGQEVILRCVPISNHLYFYWYRQILGQKVEFLVSFYNNEISEKSEIFDDQFSVERPDGSNFTLKIRSTKLEDSAMYFCASSEGGETQYFGPGTRLLVL.

This clonotype was picked up a small number of times. J is TRBJ1-6 and V is TRBV6-1; D unclear. The V and J ends lost 2 bases and 0 bases respectively, with 8 bases between them. Germline CDR1 and CDR2: MNHNS and SASEGT. The CDR3 totals 16 residues. CDR3 sequence: CASSEFGPSYNSPLHF. The DNA of the CDR3 is TGTGCCAGCAGTGAATTTGGACCCTCCTATAATTCACCCCTCCACTTT.

On this clonotype itself: A much larger clone lies one base from this, so it may be a read error. The chain employs TRBV4-1 and TRBJ1-1, with no clear D. Germline V gene lookup returns CDR1 MGHRA and CDR2 YSYEKL. This CDR3 has 14 residues. The CDR3 loop is CVSSQEETRSEAFF. DNA for the CDR3: TGCGTCAGCAGCCAAGAAGAGACGCGAAGTGAAGCTTTCTTT.

The sample holds many counts of this clonotype. The CDR3 is CASSSQGDWSNQPQHF. As DNA, the CDR3 is TGTGCCAGCAGTTCACAGGGCGACTGGAGCAATCAGCCCCAGCATTTT. This sequence joins TRBV27 and TRBJ1-5; D is perhaps TRBD1 (6 bases). The ends were cut back, 4 bases at V and 1 base at J, with 14 bases in the middle. The germline V gene has CDR1 MNHEY and CDR2 SMNVEV (reference sequence). This CDR3 comprises 16 residues.

The sample holds many counts of this clonotype. V usage is TRBV6-5 and J usage is TRBJ1-1, with D maybe TRBD1 (5 bases). V was pared by 4 bases and J by 1 base, with 13 bases between. The V gene's germline CDR1 is MNHEY and CDR2 SVGAGI. The length of the CDR3 is 15 residues. CDR3 DNA sequence: TGTGCCAGCAGTTCCTTCGGCGGGGGGAACACTGAAGCTTTCTTT. It codes for CASSSFGGGNTEAFF.

Ten or more counts support this clonotype. V gene TRBV6-1 combines with J gene TRBJ1-5; tentatively, D is TRBD1 (6 bases). Germline CDR1 and CDR2: MNHNS and SASEGT. CDR3 size: 14 residues. Trimming shortened V by 8 bases and J by 4 bases, and 15 bases separated the two germline ends. CDR3 sequence (DNA): TGTGCCAGCTCTCGGGGGCTGGGGAATCAGCCCCAGCATTTT. Protein sequence: CASSRGLGNQPQHF.

This clonotype has ten or more counts. The genes are TRBV11-2 and TRBJ2-7; D unresolved. Germline V gene lookup returns CDR1 SGHAT and CDR2 FQNNGV. CDR3 size: 11 residues. Trimming pared 3 bases from V and 5 bases from J, leaving 5 bases between. CDR3 sequence reads: CASSFVHEQYF. CDR3 sequence (DNA): TGTGCCAGCAGCTTTGTCCACGAGCAGTACTTC.

This clonotype has only one observation. A much more abundant neighbour one base away suggests this may be a read error. The V and J genes are TRBV2 and TRBJ1-5; the D gene is possibly TRBD1 (6 bases). This CDR3 has 15 residues. CDR1 is SNHLY, CDR2 FYNNEI, per germline. Trimming left V 5 bases short and J 11 bases short, with 22 bases between. CDR3 DNA sequence: TGTGCCAGCAGTACGAGAGACAGGAGAGAACAGTCCCAGCATTTT. Protein product: CASSTRDRREQSQHF.

This clonotype was observed many times. This chain uses TRBV20-1 with TRBJ2-5, with 7 bases lining up with TRBD2. Germline trimming cut 0 bases from V and 5 bases from J; bases unmatched to any gene: 6. The CDR3 has 14 residues. CDR1 is DFQATT, CDR2 SNEGSKA, per germline (reference sequence). This chain's CDR3 is CSARDRGVAETQYF. Written as DNA, the CDR3 is TGCAGTGCTAGAGATCGGGGGGTCGCCGAGACCCAGTACTTC.

This clonotype was observed many times. The chain carries TRBV12-3 or TRBV12-4 and TRBJ1-2, with D hard to call. This CDR3 has 13 amino acids. V was pared by 2 bases and J by 8 bases, with 12 bases between. The CDR3 DNA is TGTGCCAGCAGTTTAAGTTATCCGGGGGGCTACACCTTC. This sequence encodes CASSLSYPGGYTF.

This chain connects TRBV9 to TRBJ1-1; D may be TRBD1 (6 bases). V lost 3 bases and J 0 bases, leaving 12 bases between the germline ends. Germline-derived CDR1 and CDR2 are SGDLS and YYNGEE. The CDR3 has 15 amino acids. CDR3 protein: CASSEVDSMNTEAFF. In DNA, the CDR3 is TGTGCCAGCAGCGAAGTGGACAGCATGAACACTGAAGCTTTCTTT.

This clonotype was counted ten times or more. This CDR3 reads CSASGGGNQPQHF. CDR3 DNA: TGCAGTGCTAGTGGGGGTGGCAATCAGCCCCAGCATTTT. The J gene is TRBJ1-5, the V gene TRBV20-1, with D possibly being TRBD1 (5 bases). This CDR3 region has 13 residues. The germline CDR1 and CDR2 sequences are DFQATT and SNEGSKA (reference sequence). V was pared by 3 bases and J by 2 bases, with 8 bases between.

Ten or more counts support this clonotype. The chain joins TRBV12-3 or TRBV12-4 to TRBJ2-2, with 11 nucleotides matching TRBD2. The CDR3 spans 16 residues. J lost 5 bases, V lost 3 bases, and 5 bases had no gene match. The CDR3 sequence: CASSFPLAGGTGELFF. The CDR3, as DNA: TGTGCCAGCAGTTTTCCCTTAGCGGGGGGGACCGGGGAGCTGTTTTTT.

This clonotype has more than one count but fewer than ten. The chain has TRBV30 and TRBJ1-1; D possibly corresponds to TRBD1 (5 bases). This CDR3 contains 13 residues. Trimming cost V 2 bases and J 6 bases, with 13 bases left between them. Germline V gene sequence: CDR1 GTSNPN, CDR2 SVGIG (reference sequence). CDR3 region: CAWSTGLNSEAFF. CDR3 in DNA: TGTGCCTGGAGTACGGGACTAAACTCTGAAGCTTTCTTT.

This clonotype showed up just a few times. This chain joins TRBV7-6 and TRBJ2-4; TRBD1 aligns across 7 bases. Germline trimming cut 5 bases from V and 1 base from J; bases unmatched to any gene: 8. Germline V CDR1 and CDR2: SGHVS, FNYEAQ. The CDR3 has 16 amino acids. In nucleotides, the CDR3 is TGTGCCAGCAGCCCGGTAGGGGGCTCGGCCAAAAACATTCAGTACTTC. This gives the protein CASSPVGGSAKNIQYF.

This clonotype was observed many times. The gene calls are TRBV6-2 or TRBV6-3 and TRBJ1-5; the D is unclear. The CDR3 covers 14 residues. CDR1 and CDR2 from the germline V gene are MNHEY and SVGEGT. The germline V and J ends were trimmed by 2 bases and 6 bases, with 11 bases remaining between them. CDR3 coding DNA: TGTGCCAGCAGTTACCGATTGTGGATTCAGCCCCAGCATTTT. Protein sequence: CASSYRLWIQPQHF.

This clonotype came up many times. The CDR3 loop reads CSAHDLRDRGLETQYF. For the CDR3, the DNA is TGCAGTGCTCACGACCTCCGGGACAGGGGTCTGGAGACCCAGTACTTC. The V and J genes are TRBV20-1 and TRBJ2-5, with TRBD1 identical over 10 bases. The trim removed 5 bases at V and 5 bases at J, leaving 14 bases unmatched. The CDR3 runs 16 residues. CDR1 DFQATT and CDR2 SNEGSKA come from the germline V gene (reference sequence).

Ten or more counts support this clonotype. The chain combines TRBV28 with TRBJ2-5; 10 bases fit TRBD1. With 5 bases clipped from V and 4 bases from J, the junction kept 13 bases outside the gene matches. The CDR3 totals 17 residues. CDR1 and CDR2 (germline): MDHEN, SYDVKM. The DNA for the CDR3 is TGTGCCAGCAGTCCGGGACAGGGGCCGGGTGGTGGAGAGACCCAGTACTTC. The encoded protein is CASSPGQGPGGGETQYF.

At least ten counts were recorded for this clonotype. The gene calls are TRBV5-1 and TRBJ2-2, with a tentative D call TRBD1 (5 bases). This CDR3 is 16 amino acids long. Trimming pared 4 bases from V and 6 bases from J, leaving 19 bases between. Germline loops: CDR1 SGHRS, CDR2 YFSETQ. The CDR3 protein is CASSPRADSLAGELFF. CDR3 nucleotide sequence: TGCGCCAGCAGCCCCAGGGCTGATTCGTTGGCCGGGGAGCTGTTTTTT.

CDR3 protein: CANKTGAVQETQYF. The CDR3 DNA reads as TGTGCCAACAAAACGGGAGCGGTCCAAGAGACCCAGTACTTC. The rearrangement joins TRBV2 to TRBJ2-5, with D possibly being TRBD2 (6 bases). The germline V gene has CDR1 SNHLY and CDR2 FYNNEI. V shed 10 bases and J shed 1 base, with 16 bases lying between them. This CDR3 has 14 residues.

This clonotype was counted many times. The chain recombines TRBV6-5 with TRBJ2-7; D perhaps matches TRBD2 (6 bases). The CDR3 totals 12 residues. Germline V gene lookup returns CDR1 MNHEY and CDR2 SVGAGI. Deletions cut 3 bases from V and 6 bases from J, with 9 bases between. CDR3 protein: CASSYGGFEQYF. The CDR3 nucleotides are TGTGCCAGCAGTTATGGGGGGTTCGAGCAGTACTTC.